This TCR beta chain was sequenced during a study of blood T cell repertoires in COVID-19. At the level of the study: The analysed material was cDNA or gDNA that came from T cells, B-cell-depleted T cells, or PBMCs.

As processed by the authors: Researchers report that nucleated cell counts were estimated from reference gene primer amplification. Libraries were prepared by immunoSEQ multiplex PCR; TCRdb keeps only in-frame clonotypes and omits some of them. Clone size and V and J calls were adopted from that table, with D and trimming inferred from the DNA. The table has 270,000 or so clones, 80% to 90% seen once; the top ten hold about 4.6%. This clone was seen a single time. There are 16 residues in the CDR3. Germline lookup yields CDR1 GTSNPN and CDR2 SVGIG (reference sequence). The ends lost 2 bases at V and 5 bases at J; junction bases unmatched: 10.

The clonotype comes from a man aged 35 to 55 with acute or convalescent COVID-19. J is TRBJ1-3 and V is TRBV30; 9 bases align to TRBD1. Specimen: peripheral blood. CDR3 coding DNA: TGTGCCTGGAGTCGAATCACAGGGGGCTTTAGAAACACCATATATTTT. It is translated as CAWSRITGGFRNTIYF.